This TCR beta chain was observed in a study of CDR3 diversity in severe acne. TCRdb analysed the PCR reads with MiXCR anew, one entry per CDR3 protein. Found here are around 85,000 distinct CDR3 sequences, 45% to 55% of them singletons; the top ten hold approximately 10%. This TCR was sampled from a male donor with severe acne vulgaris. Sequenced sample: blood.

CDR3: CSVVRPGGADGGYTF. The CDR3 region has the DNA TGCAGCGTTGTAAGGCCAGGGGGCGCGGACGGTGGCTACACCTTC. The chain couples TRBV29-1 to TRBJ1-2; 8 bases are shared with TRBD1. Germline trimming cut 4 bases from V and 7 bases from J; bases unmatched to any gene: 14. CDR1 SQVTM and CDR2 ANQGSEA come from the germline V gene. The CDR3 has 15 residues. The whole variable domain, filled in from reference TRBV29-1 and TRBJ1-2, reads SAVISQKPSRDICQRGTSLTIQCQVDSQVTMMFWYRQQPGQSLTLIATANQGSEATYESGFVIDKFPISRPNLTFSTLTVSNMSPEDSSIYLCSVVRPGGADGGYTFGSGTRLTVV.